The 25 T cell receptor beta chains reported below all come from one sample, sequenced in a study of human versus mouse CDR3 diversity and MHC coevolution. Data came from immunoSEQ multiplex PCR; TCRdb stores just in-frame clones and leaves some out. The data contain tens of thousands of clones, around 94% of them singletons. Sequencing was done on a sample of naive CD4+ T cells from blood. Regarding subset: CD45RO-negative CD62L-positive naive CD4 T cells. The origin of the receptors is a person between 55 and 70 years old in good health.

The chain is built from TRBV2 and TRBJ2-1, with TRBD2 matching over 11 bases. Germline lookup yields CDR1 SNHLY and CDR2 FYNNEI. The CDR3 totals 15 residues. V lost 4 bases to trimming and J lost 8 bases; unmatched junction nucleotides: 7. The CDR3 DNA reads TGTGCCAGCAGTGCTACTAGCGGGAGTTCGTATGAGCAGTTCTTC. Protein product: CASSATSGSSYEQFF.

CDR3 DNA sequence: TGTGCCAGCAGCTCGACAGGGACCACTGAAGCTTTCTTT. This sequence encodes CASSSTGTTEAFF. The chain uses TRBV7-3 and TRBJ1-1, with 7 bases aligning to TRBD1. The junction had 3 bases not matched to a gene; V was cut back by 4 bases and J by 4 bases. The CDR3 sequence is 13 residues long. Germline V gene data show CDR1 as SGHTA and CDR2 as FQGTGA.

The chain uses TRBV5-4 and TRBJ2-3, with 8 bases identical to TRBD2. V dropped 0 bases and J dropped 4; count of bases not matched to a gene: 10. CDR1 is SGHNT and CDR2 is YYREEE in the germline V gene (reference sequence). The CDR3 runs to 17 residues. The CDR3 sequence is CASSLAGTRELSDTQYF. The CDR3 nucleotides are TGTGCCAGCAGCTTGGCGGGGACTAGAGAGTTGTCAGATACGCAGTATTTT.

This rearrangement joins TRBV11-3 to TRBJ2-7, with 10 bases that match TRBD2. CDR3 length: 15 residues. After removal of 2 bases from V and 5 bases from J, the junction contained 6 bases not matched to a gene. Germline CDR1 and CDR2: SGHNT and YENEEA. The CDR3 is CASSLNTGTSDEQYF. In DNA, the CDR3 is TGTGCCAGCAGCTTAAATACTGGGACTAGCGACGAGCAGTACTTC.

V and J are TRBV7-8 and TRBJ1-1; D is ambiguous. Per germline, CDR1 SGHVS and CDR2 FQNEAQ. This CDR3 has 13 amino acids. The V end lost 4 bases, the J end lost 0 bases, and 6 bases lay between the germline ends. CDR3 sequence reads: CASSSTMNTEAFF. DNA of the CDR3: TGTGCCAGCAGCTCTACGATGAACACTGAAGCTTTCTTT.

V usage is TRBV9 and J usage is TRBJ2-7, with D maybe TRBD1 (5 bases). Germline CDR1 reads SGDLS; CDR2 reads YYNGEE. The CDR3 loop spans 13 amino acids. Trimming cost V 3 bases and J 2 bases, with 9 bases left between them. CDR3 sequence: CASSAQGTYEQYF. The DNA for the CDR3 is TGTGCCAGCAGCGCCCAGGGCACCTACGAGCAGTACTTC. The variable domain in full, with the rest retrieved from reference TRBV9 and TRBJ2-7, is DSGVTQTPKHLITATGQRVTLRCSPRSGDLSVYWYQQSLDQGLQFLIQYYNGEERAKGNILERFSAQQFPDLHSELNLSSLELGDSALYFCASSAQGTYEQYFGPGTRLTVT.

The chain combines TRBV19 with TRBJ2-2; 10 bases map to TRBD2. The CDR3 runs to 14 residues. V lost 10 bases to trimming and J lost 1 base; unmatched junction nucleotides: 3. Germline values: CDR1 LNHDA, CDR2 SQIVND (reference sequence). The DNA of the CDR3 is TGTGCCACCGCTAGCGGGAGGAACACCGGGGAGCTGTTTTTT. Translating it yields CATASGRNTGELFF. Using reference TRBV19 and TRBJ2-2 for the parts outside the CDR3, the full variable domain is DGGITQSPKYLFRKEGQNVTLSCEQNLNHDAMYWYRQDPGQGLRLIYYSQIVNDFQKGDIAEGYSVSREKKESFPLTVTSAQKNPTAFYLCATASGRNTGELFFGEGSRLTVL.

This rearrangement joins TRBV7-2 to TRBJ2-7; 7 positions agree with TRBD1. The germline CDR1 and CDR2 sequences are SGHTA and FQGNSA. The CDR3 contains 15 residues. The J segment lost 1 base and the V segment lost 2 bases, leaving 5 bases of the junction unmatched. The CDR3 DNA is TGTGCCAGCAGCTTAAATCCGGGACAGTCCTACGAGCAGTACTTC. Amino acid sequence: CASSLNPGQSYEQYF.

A single count supports this clone. This chain connects TRBV5-4 to TRBJ2-1; TRBD1 matches 7 bases. From germline, CDR1 is SGHNT and CDR2 YYREEE (reference sequence). After removal of 2 bases from V and 6 bases from J, the junction contained 11 bases not matched to a gene. This CDR3 has 16 residues. CDR3 in amino acids: CASSFKAAGGINEQFF. In DNA form, the CDR3 reads TGTGCCAGCAGCTTTAAGGCCGCAGGGGGAATCAATGAGCAGTTCTTC.

The gene calls are TRBV2 and TRBJ1-1, with TRBD1 matching over 7 bases. With 4 bases clipped from V and 13 bases from J, the junction kept 9 bases outside the gene matches. From germline, CDR1 is SNHLY and CDR2 FYNNEI. The CDR3 loop spans 12 amino acids. The CDR3 nucleotides read TGTGCCAGCAGTGTCACAGGGGATTTCGGTTTCTTT. It codes for CASSVTGDFGFF.

The chain combines TRBV11-2 with TRBJ2-7, with a tentative D call TRBD1 (6 bases). The CDR3 is 14 residues long. Germline V gene data show CDR1 as SGHAT and CDR2 as FQNNGV. V was pared by 0 bases and J by 9 bases, with 15 bases between. DNA for the CDR3: TGTGCCAGCAGCTTAGATCTCAGGGCGACAGGGCAGTACTTC. Translating gives CASSLDLRATGQYF.

The chain couples TRBV11-2 to TRBJ2-3; 16 bases map to TRBD2. J was trimmed by 4 bases and V by 11 bases; bases with no gene match: 12. This CDR3 comprises 17 residues. Germline CDR1 and CDR2: SGHAT and FQNNGV. The CDR3 here is CASGKGTSGRAADTQYF. Written as DNA, the CDR3 is TGTGCCTCCGGGAAGGGGACTAGCGGGAGGGCCGCAGATACGCAGTATTTT.

This chain uses TRBV14 with TRBJ2-1, with TRBD2 identical over 8 bases. V trimming: 1 base; J trimming: 4 bases; junction bases outside the gene matches: 6. The CDR3 runs 16 residues. Per the germline V gene, CDR1 is SGHDN and CDR2 is FVKESK. The CDR3 DNA is TGTGCCAGCAGCCAAGTCTTGCCTAGCGGGTACAATGAGCAGTTCTTC. Translating gives CASSQVLPSGYNEQFF.

The V gene is TRBV7-9, the J gene TRBJ1-2; D is perhaps TRBD1 (5 bases). The ends were cut back, 2 bases at V and 4 bases at J, with 8 bases in the middle. Germline-derived CDR1 and CDR2 are SEHNR and FQNEAQ (reference sequence). This CDR3 has 13 amino acids. CDR3 sequence (DNA): TGTGCCAGCAGCTTATGGCAGGGCTATGGCTACACCTTC. Translating it yields CASSLWQGYGYTF. Filled out from reference TRBV7-9 and TRBJ1-2, the complete variable domain reads DTGVSQNPRHKITKRGQNVTFRCDPISEHNRLYWYRQTLGQGPEFLTYFQNEAQLEKSRLLSDRFSAERPKGSFSTLEIQRTEQGDSAMYLCASSLWQGYGYTFGSGTRLTVV.

The rearrangement uses TRBV6-1 and TRBJ1-5; maybe TRBD1 (6 bases). Trimming removed 0 bases at V and 7 bases at J, with 13 bases between. CDR1 is MNHNS, CDR2 SASEGT, per germline. The length of the CDR3 is 15 residues. For the CDR3, the DNA is TGTGCCAGCAGTGAAGCAGCAGGGGCTCTCCAGCCCCAGCATTTT. Protein sequence: CASSEAAGALQPQHF.

The genes are TRBV6-5 and TRBJ2-7, with TRBD2 identical over 7 bases. The germline gives CDR1 MNHEY, CDR2 SVGAGI. The CDR3 runs to 13 residues. The V and J ends lost 7 bases and 3 bases, in that order; junction bases with no gene match: 6. The CDR3 reads CASKPGGGYEQYF. The CDR3 DNA follows: TGTGCCAGCAAACCTGGGGGGGGCTACGAGCAGTACTTC.

The V gene is TRBV2, the J gene TRBJ2-5, with 9 bases lining up with TRBD2. This CDR3 is 14 amino acids long. With 7 bases clipped from V and 4 bases from J, the junction kept 7 bases outside the gene matches. Per the germline V gene, CDR1 is SNHLY and CDR2 is FYNNEI. The CDR3 DNA reads TGTGCCAGCAAGGGCGGGAGGGCCGGAGAGACCCAGTACTTC. Translating gives CASKGGRAGETQYF.

The gene calls are TRBV5-4 and TRBJ2-5; 10 positions agree with TRBD2. Matching the DNA end better, TRBJ2-7 makes the J call doubtful. Germline V gene data show CDR1 as SGHNT and CDR2 as YYREEE (reference sequence). The CDR3 is 15 residues long. The CDR3, as DNA: TGTGCCAGCAGCTTGGCGCTAGCGGGAGACTACGAGCAGTACTTC. Translated: CASSLALAGDYEQYF.

This chain connects TRBV29-1 to TRBJ2-1, with a tentative D call TRBD2 (6 bases). The V gene's germline CDR1 is SQVTM and CDR2 ANQGSEA. CDR3 length equals 15 residues. The V end lost 6 bases, the J end lost 5 bases, and 20 bases lay between the germline ends. DNA of the CDR3: TGCAGCGTGAAAGCCTTAGCGGTACCGAACAATGAGCAGTTCTTC. Protein: CSVKALAVPNNEQFF.

The chain recombines TRBV7-9 with TRBJ2-7; D uncertain. CDR3 size: 15 residues. The V gene's germline CDR1 is SEHNR and CDR2 FQNEAQ (reference sequence). The ends were cut back, 8 bases at V and 3 bases at J, with 20 bases in the middle. This CDR3 reads CASAPRSGLGYEQYF. Here the CDR3 DNA reads TGTGCCAGCGCCCCCCGGAGTGGTTTGGGCTACGAGCAGTACTTC.

The rearrangement joins TRBV10-1 to TRBJ2-7; 11 nucleotides match TRBD1. Germline CDR1 WNHNN, CDR2 SYGVQD (reference sequence). The trim removed 4 bases at V and 2 bases at J, leaving 4 bases unmatched. The CDR3 contains 15 residues. CDR3 DNA: TGCGCCAGCAGTGGAGGGGACAGGGGGACCTACGAGCAGTACTTC. It codes for CASSGGDRGTYEQYF.

The CDR3 region has the DNA TGTGCTAGTGTTCTTAGCGGCACAGATACGCAGTATTTT. It translates to CASVLSGTDTQYF. The V and J genes are TRBV12-5 and TRBJ2-3; tentative D call: TRBD2 (5 bases). Trimming cost V 7 bases and J 1 base, with 9 bases left between them. The germline gives CDR1 LGHNT, CDR2 FRNRAP. This CDR3 contains 13 residues.

J is TRBJ1-2 and V is TRBV5-1; the D gene is possibly TRBD1 (6 bases). The V end lost 4 bases, the J end lost 3 bases, and 10 bases lay between the germline ends. Germline CDR1 SGHRS, CDR2 YFSETQ. This CDR3 is built from 13 residues. In DNA, the CDR3 is TGCGCCAGCAGCCTCTGGACAGACTATGGCTACACCTTC. Protein product: CASSLWTDYGYTF.

The rearrangement joins TRBV9 to TRBJ2-5, with D perhaps matching TRBD2 (6 bases). Judging by the DNA end, TRBJ2-7 fits better; the J call may be wrong. Germline CDR1 SGDLS, CDR2 YYNGEE. This CDR3 contains 15 residues. For the CDR3, the DNA is TGTGCCAGCAGCCCAGAGGAGCGGGCCACCTACGAGCAGTACTTC. Translating gives CASSPEERATYEQYF.

V usage is TRBV28 and J usage is TRBJ2-1; weak D call: TRBD2 (5 bases). Germline lookup yields CDR1 MDHEN and CDR2 SYDVKM. The CDR3 has 16 amino acids. V was trimmed by 3 bases and J by 4 bases, leaving 16 bases between them. The CDR3: CASSLGAATTYNEQFF. The CDR3 nucleotides are TGTGCCAGCAGTTTGGGAGCGGCCACTACTTACAATGAGCAGTTCTTC. Based on the CDR3 plus reference TRBV28 and TRBJ2-1, the full variable domain is DVKVTQSSRYLVKRTGEKVFLECVQDMDHENMFWYRQDPGLGLRLIYFSYDVKMKEKGDIPEGYSVSREKKERFSLILESASTNQTSMYLCASSLGAATTYNEQFFGPGTRLTVL.